The count of the clone carrying this TCR beta chain is one. Its specificity is not known. It may be a read error: a sequence one base away is much more abundant. The record originates from a study of molecular identifiers for immune sequencing clone quantification. Overall study: Replicates partitioned RNA from about 20,000 or 100,000 naive CD8 cells into five parts, sequencing four. Study findings and constraints: Clones carrying above 20 RNA copies accounted for over 99% of effector molecules, under 1% in naive cells.

A CD8+CD4-CCR7+CD45RA+ phenotype served as the sorting definition for naive CD8 T cells. From the PCR reads, TCRdb called clonotypes with MiXCR, one entry per CDR3 protein. The sample has some 590,000 distinct CDR3 sequences; 25% are singletons. Germline assignment: CDR1 MDHEN and CDR2 SYDVKM. This CDR3 contains 15 residues. The chain recombines TRBV28 with TRBJ2-2, with D tentatively TRBD1 or TRBD2 (6 bases each). The sequencing input was naive CD8+ T cells from blood, with Jurkat cell RNA spiked in. Subset defined: FACS-sorted CD8+CD4-CCR7+CD45RA+ naive T cells. The clonotype originates from a human donor in good health. Some libraries in this study had Jurkat cell RNA spiked in. The CDR3 here is CASSLRGARTGQLFF. The CDR3 DNA reads TGTGCCAGCAGTTTGAGGGGGGCGCGCACCGGGCAGCTGTTTTTT.